The 32 T cell receptor beta chains listed next were all sequenced from one sample in a study of CD8+ T cells in alopecia areata. Once RNA had been extracted, it was reverse transcribed into cDNA to act as the sequencing template. Here immunoSEQ multiplex PCR was the method, and the copy in TCRdb shows in-frame clones only, minus some. The sample yields over 85,000 clones, approximately 70% seen once. Treatment in this sample: oral pan-JAK inhibitor, 5-10 mg twice daily. Source: CD8+ T cells sorted from blood, taken around week 44, from a patient treated with tofacitinib. The receptors were sampled from a human donor with alopecia areata.

This clone turned up a few times. The J gene is TRBJ2-1, the V gene TRBV29-1; D ambiguous. CDR1 SQVTM and CDR2 ANQGSEA come from the germline V gene. V was clipped by 7 bases and J by 7 bases, with 14 bases between them. The CDR3 length is 12 residues. CDR3 protein: CSARQKENEQFF. The CDR3 coding sequence is TGCAGCGCCAGACAAAAGGAGAATGAGCAGTTCTTC.

The chain employs TRBV7-9 and TRBJ1-6, with D hard to call. CDR3 length: 14 residues. CDR1 is SEHNR, CDR2 FQNEAQ, per germline (reference sequence). Trimming took off 3 bases at V and 4 bases at J, with 7 bases between the two ends. The CDR3 reads CASSLASYNSPLHF. Here the CDR3 DNA reads TGTGCCAGCAGCTTGGCAAGTTATAATTCACCCCTCCACTTT.

This clone has more than one count but fewer than ten. V is TRBV15 and J is TRBJ2-5; 12 nucleotides line up with TRBD2. Germline V gene sequence: CDR1 LNHNV, CDR2 YYDKDF (reference sequence). The ends lost 3 bases at V and 1 base at J; junction bases unmatched: 9. The CDR3 length is 18 residues. CDR3 in amino acids: CATSSYVLTSGGQETQYF. In nucleotides, the CDR3 is TGTGCCACCAGCAGCTACGTCCTGACTAGCGGGGGCCAAGAGACCCAGTACTTC.

This chain uses TRBV29-1 with TRBJ1-2, with 8 positions matching TRBD1. V dropped 6 bases and J dropped 7; count of bases not matched to a gene: 10. Looked up from germline, CDR1 is SQVTM and CDR2 is ANQGSEA. This CDR3 is 13 amino acids long. CDR3 region: CSVPGGALTGYTF. The CDR3 bases are TGCAGCGTCCCAGGGGGCGCGTTGACTGGCTACACCTTC.

The chain uses TRBV30 and TRBJ2-7; D uncertain. Germline V gene sequence: CDR1 GTSNPN, CDR2 SVGIG (reference sequence). With 2 bases removed from V and 1 base from J, the gap between germline ends came to 12 bases. The CDR3 spans 14 residues. CDR3 protein: CAWSWGLGSYEQYF. The CDR3 DNA sequence: TGTGCCTGGAGTTGGGGTTTAGGGTCCTACGAGCAGTACTTC.

As to this clone: Compared with germline, one end of the junction differs, possibly owing to a read error. The chain is built from TRBV9 and TRBJ1-1, with 8 bases identical to TRBD1. CDR3 length equals 16 residues. CDR1 and CDR2 from the germline V gene are SGDLS and YYNGEE. In DNA form, the CDR3 reads TGTGCCAGCAGCGATAGACAGGGGCAGCCTAACACTGAAGCCTTCTTT. Encoded protein: CASSDRQGQPNTEAFF.

This chain uses TRBV14 with TRBJ2-2; tentatively, D is TRBD1 (5 bases). Germline V gene sequence: CDR1 SGHDN, CDR2 FVKESK. The CDR3 consists of 17 residues. V was clipped by 0 bases and J by 7 bases, with 18 bases between them. The CDR3 bases are TGTGCCAGCAGCCAAGAGGCCGGACATGCCCCCAGCGGGGAGCTGTTTTTT. This sequence encodes CASSQEAGHAPSGELFF.

Only a few counts were recorded for this clone. The chain recombines TRBV28 with TRBJ1-2; D not resolved. The germline CDR1 and CDR2 sequences are MDHEN and SYDVKM. V was pared by 2 bases and J by 2 bases, with 6 bases between. This CDR3 is 13 amino acids long. Written as DNA, the CDR3 is TGTGCCAGCAGTTTAGTGGCGAACTATGGCTACACCTTC. Its protein is CASSLVANYGYTF.

V usage is TRBV4-3 and J usage is TRBJ1-2; no definite D call. Deletions cut 0 bases from V and 4 bases from J, with 12 bases between. This CDR3 is 15 amino acids long. Germline V lookup: CDR1 LGHNA, CDR2 YSLEER. CDR3 sequence (DNA): TGCGCCAGCAGCCAAGAGGCGACAACCATCTATGGCTACACCTTC. This translates into CASSQEATTIYGYTF.

The chain employs TRBV2 and TRBJ1-1, with D hard to call. The CDR3 covers 12 residues. Trimming removed 6 bases at V and 1 base at J, with 6 bases between. CDR1 is SNHLY and CDR2 is FYNNEI in the germline V gene. Written as DNA, the CDR3 is TGTGCCAGCAGACCGGGGAACACTGAAGCTTTCTTT. It codes for CASRPGNTEAFF.

This rearrangement joins TRBV4-3 to TRBJ1-6, with D maybe TRBD1 (5 bases). CDR1 LGHNA and CDR2 YSLEER come from the germline V gene. The CDR3 has 16 amino acids. V was cut by 0 bases and J by 13 bases, with 19 bases left in between. This CDR3 reads CASSQDEGQGNWPLHF. The CDR3 DNA follows: TGCGCCAGCAGCCAAGACGAAGGCCAGGGCAATTGGCCCCTCCACTTT.

The chain combines TRBV7-9 with TRBJ2-7; perhaps D is TRBD1 or TRBD2 (5 bases each). Between the trimmed V and J ends, which lost 5 bases and 2 bases, there was a span of 7 bases. Germline V gene lookup returns CDR1 SEHNR and CDR2 FQNEAQ (reference sequence). The CDR3 is 12 amino acids. CDR3 DNA: TGTGCCAGCAGCACGGGGCCCTACGAGCAGTACTTC. Its translation: CASSTGPYEQYF.

This clone was detected only once. The genes are TRBV27 and TRBJ1-1; no firm D call. This CDR3 is built from 13 residues. Germline CDR1 MNHEY, CDR2 SMNVEV (reference sequence). V was pared by 2 bases and J by 4 bases, with 8 bases between. The CDR3 is CASSLGTFTEAFF. The CDR3 DNA follows: TGTGCCAGCAGTTTAGGTACCTTCACTGAAGCTTTCTTT.

The V and J genes are TRBV11-2 and TRBJ1-1, with 7 bases identical to TRBD1. J lost 5 bases, V lost 5 bases, and 2 bases had no gene match. The CDR3 totals 12 residues. CDR1 SGHAT and CDR2 FQNNGV come from the germline V gene. CDR3 DNA sequence: TGTGCCAGCAGCCAGGGGGAGACTGAAGCTTTCTTT. As protein: CASSQGETEAFF.

This chain links TRBV29-1 with TRBJ1-2; 7 nucleotides match TRBD1. The CDR3 extends over 12 amino acids. V trimming: 2 bases; J trimming: 8 bases; junction bases outside the gene matches: 5. Germline-derived CDR1 and CDR2 are SQVTM and ANQGSEA. This CDR3 reads CSVETGELGYTF. The CDR3, as DNA: TGCAGCGTTGAAACAGGGGAATTGGGCTACACCTTC.

The chain employs TRBV2 and TRBJ2-7; D gene ambiguous. This CDR3 spans 12 amino acids. Germline assignment: CDR1 SNHLY and CDR2 FYNNEI. Trimming removed 2 bases from V and 4 bases from J, with 6 bases in between. The CDR3 loop is CASSESSYEQYF. CDR3 nucleotides: TGTGCCAGCAGTGAAAGCTCGTACGAGCAGTACTTC.

The CDR3 region is CASSFRQSNTEAFF. The CDR3 DNA reads TGTGCCAGCAGTTTTCGGCAGTCGAACACTGAAGCTTTCTTT. The chain combines TRBV27 with TRBJ1-1; the D is unclear. Trimming took off 3 bases at V and 1 base at J, with 9 bases between the two ends. Germline V gene sequence: CDR1 MNHEY, CDR2 SMNVEV (reference sequence). The CDR3 contains 14 residues.

V is TRBV27 and J is TRBJ1-2; unclear D gene. CDR3 length: 12 amino acids. Germline V gene sequence: CDR1 MNHEY, CDR2 SMNVEV (reference sequence). Trimming pared 8 bases from V and 3 bases from J, leaving 10 bases between. The CDR3 spells CASSGDYYGYTF. Written as DNA, the CDR3 is TGTGCCAGCTCCGGGGATTACTATGGCTACACCTTC.

This rearrangement joins TRBV6-6 to TRBJ2-7; 8 bases are shared with TRBD1. J gave up 0 bases and V 11 bases, and 3 bases lay outside the gene matches. The CDR3 runs 12 residues. Germline assignment: CDR1 MNHNY and CDR2 SVGAGI (reference sequence). The CDR3 region has the DNA TGTGCCTCAGGGGGCATCTCCTACGAGCAGTACTTC. Residues: CASGGISYEQYF.

This clone was found once. This chain's CDR3 is CSVQRQGLTEAFF. In nucleotides, the CDR3 is TGCAGCGTTCAGAGACAGGGCCTCACTGAAGCTTTCTTT. The chain employs TRBV29-1 and TRBJ1-1, with 7 bases aligning to TRBD1. Germline V lookup: CDR1 SQVTM, CDR2 ANQGSEA. J was trimmed by 4 bases and V by 5 bases; bases with no gene match: 7. This CDR3 region has 13 residues.

The chain links TRBV7-2 to TRBJ2-7; 7 nucleotides agree with TRBD1. This CDR3 is built from 17 residues. With V trimmed by 4 bases and J by 2 bases, 14 bases remained unmatched. Germline V gene lookup returns CDR1 SGHTA and CDR2 FQGNSA. CDR3 bases: TGTGCCAGCAGCTCCGAAACCCTCCGGGACAGTGCCTACGAGCAGTACTTC. As protein: CASSSETLRDSAYEQYF. The full variable domain, in which reference TRBV7-2 and TRBJ2-7 provide the parts outside the CDR3, is GAGVSQSPSNKVTEKGKDVELRCDPISGHTALYWYRQSLGQGLEFLIYFQGNSAPDKSGLPSDRFSAERTGGSVSTLTIQRTQQEDSAVYLCASSSETLRDSAYEQYFGPGTRLTVT.

The chain links TRBV7-3 to TRBJ2-2; D is unclear. Trimming pared 8 bases from V and 5 bases from J, leaving 15 bases between. The CDR3 extends over 14 amino acids. Germline V lookup: CDR1 SGHTA, CDR2 FQGTGA. CDR3 coding DNA: TGTGCCAGCTCGGCGTATGTGGGAACCGGGGAGCTGTTTTTT. Its protein is CASSAYVGTGELFF.

The chain is built from TRBV2 and TRBJ2-1; 11 bases are a match to TRBD2. CDR1 is SNHLY, CDR2 FYNNEI, per germline. This CDR3 region has 17 residues. Trimming took 4 bases from V and 0 from J; bases not matched to a gene: 5. The CDR3 DNA reads TGTGCCAGCAGTGGGCTAGCGGGGGGTAGCTCCTACAATGAGCAGTTCTTC. As protein: CASSGLAGGSSYNEQFF.

This clone has only a few counts. The J gene is TRBJ2-6, the V gene TRBV29-1; no clear D. Trimming removed 6 bases from V and 6 bases from J, with 6 bases in between. The CDR3 runs 11 residues. Germline assignment: CDR1 SQVTM and CDR2 ANQGSEA. The CDR3 region is CSVHTANVLTF. Here the CDR3 DNA reads TGCAGCGTCCATACGGCCAACGTCCTGACTTTC.

The genes are TRBV7-8 and TRBJ1-4; tentatively, D is TRBD1 (5 bases). Per germline, CDR1 SGHVS and CDR2 FQNEAQ. This CDR3 has 17 residues. V dropped 5 bases and J dropped 0 bases, with 16 bases sitting between them. CDR3 sequence: CASSPLGTATTNEKLFF. CDR3 DNA: TGTGCCAGCAGCCCCCTAGGGACCGCTACAACTAATGAAAAACTGTTTTTT.

The rearrangement links TRBV2 to TRBJ1-2; 7 bases are a match to TRBD1. The length of the CDR3 is 13 residues. Trimming at V came to 9 bases and at J to 5 bases, leaving 9 bases not matched to a gene. Germline lookup yields CDR1 SNHLY and CDR2 FYNNEI. The CDR3 loop reads CASQVGTAYGYTF. The CDR3 DNA reads TGTGCCAGTCAAGTTGGGACAGCGTATGGCTACACCTTC.

V usage is TRBV19 and J usage is TRBJ1-1; TRBD1 is a possible D gene (6 bases). V shed 10 bases and J shed 7 bases, with 16 bases lying between them. Germline V CDR1 and CDR2: LNHDA, SQIVND (reference sequence). The CDR3 runs to 12 residues. The CDR3 sequence is CATLTGMDEAFF. The CDR3 DNA is TGTGCCACTCTAACAGGGATGGATGAAGCTTTCTTT.

This rearrangement joins TRBV29-1 to TRBJ1-1; TRBD1 aligns across 10 bases. V dropped 0 bases and J dropped 4; count of bases not matched to a gene: 5. Germline V gene sequence: CDR1 SQVTM, CDR2 ANQGSEA. This CDR3 spans 15 amino acids. The CDR3 bases are TGCAGCGTTGAAGATCCCCGGGACAGGGGCACTGAAGCTTTCTTT. This encodes CSVEDPRDRGTEAFF.

The J gene is TRBJ2-7, the V gene TRBV30; D not certain. Germline CDR1 and CDR2: GTSNPN and SVGIG (reference sequence). The CDR3 consists of 11 residues. V was clipped by 1 base and J by 4 bases, with 5 bases between them. The CDR3 region has the DNA TGTGCCTGGAGTGAGAAGTACGAGCAGTACTTC. It encodes CAWSEKYEQYF.

The rearrangement uses TRBV5-1 and TRBJ1-1; D call uncertain. In germline, CDR1 is SGHRS, CDR2 YFSETQ. Trimming left V 3 bases short and J 0 bases short, with 15 bases between. The CDR3 consists of 16 residues. The CDR3 nucleotides are TGCGCCAGCAGCTCGACGATAGGAGGGATGAACACTGAAGCTTTCTTT. This codes for CASSSTIGGMNTEAFF.

The chain uses TRBV7-2 and TRBJ2-6; 9 bases line up with TRBD1. Germline CDR1 reads SGHTA; CDR2 reads FQGNSA. The length of the CDR3 is 16 residues. Trimming took 6 bases from V and 2 from J; bases not matched to a gene: 5. The CDR3 region is CASSGGQGAGANVLTF. The CDR3 DNA sequence: TGTGCCAGCAGTGGGGGACAGGGAGCTGGGGCCAACGTCCTGACTTTC.

This chain uses TRBV29-1 with TRBJ1-2; D is perhaps TRBD1 (6 bases). Germline CDR1 SQVTM, CDR2 ANQGSEA. The CDR3 consists of 13 residues. V lost 3 bases and J 8 bases, leaving 16 bases between the germline ends. The CDR3 here is CSVEPTGLEGYTF. For the CDR3, the DNA is TGCAGCGTTGAGCCAACAGGGTTAGAGGGCTACACCTTC. Filled out from reference TRBV29-1 and TRBJ1-2, the complete variable domain reads SAVISQKPSRDICQRGTSLTIQCQVDSQVTMMFWYRQQPGQSLTLIATANQGSEATYESGFVIDKFPISRPNLTFSTLTVSNMSPEDSSIYLCSVEPTGLEGYTFGSGTRLTVV.